Following are 26 T cell receptor beta chains from one sample sequenced in a study of OX40 agonist ivuxolimab in advanced cancers. Library generation was performed with the immunoSEQ multiplex PCR assay. TCRdb took this table from immuneACCESS and kept in-frame rearrangements with V and J called. Such tables lack part of the clones; where checked against another copy, unresolved V genes explain under half of the gap, and the rest is unexplained. The sample table holds approximately 58,000 clones, of which roughly 88% were seen once. The biggest ten clones account for 2.6% of the sample. Here the sequenced sample was CD4+ or CD8+ T cells sorted from blood, taken in a trial of the OX40 agonist ivuxolimab. The receptors originated from an adult with an advanced solid tumor such as melanoma, head and neck, liver or kidney cancer.

The rearrangement uses TRBV7-2 and TRBJ1-6; D is uncertain. V was trimmed by 3 bases and J by 8 bases, leaving 2 bases between them. CDR1 is SGHTA and CDR2 is FQGNSA in the germline V gene. The CDR3 extends over 11 amino acids. The CDR3 nucleotides read TGTGCCAGCAGCTTGGATTCACCCCTCCACTTT. Translated, it gives CASSLDSPLHF.

V and J are TRBV5-8 and TRBJ2-5; a weak D match, TRBD1 (6 bases). From germline, CDR1 is SGHTS and CDR2 YDEGEE. The CDR3 runs to 16 residues. V gave up 4 bases and J gave up 1 base, with 17 bases separating them. The DNA for the CDR3 is TGTGCCAGCAGCCTAATGGCCCGGACAGCCCAAGAGACCCAGTACTTC. It specifies CASSLMARTAQETQYF.

This chain uses TRBV27 with TRBJ2-4, with 10 nucleotides matching TRBD2. This CDR3 contains 16 residues. Germline CDR1 and CDR2: MNHEY and SMNVEV (reference sequence). The junction had 3 bases not matched to a gene; V was cut back by 4 bases and J by 0 bases. CDR3 nucleotide sequence: TGTGCCAGCAGTTCTAGCGGGGGACTAGCCAAAAACATTCAGTACTTC. This encodes CASSSSGGLAKNIQYF.

J is TRBJ1-5 and V is TRBV6-1; 10 nucleotides align to TRBD1. This CDR3 region has 13 residues. Per germline, CDR1 MNHNS and CDR2 SASEGT. With 7 bases clipped from V and 9 bases from J, the junction kept 6 bases outside the gene matches. CDR3 residues: CASMGDRGMPQHF. CDR3 coding DNA: TGTGCCAGCATGGGGGACAGGGGTATGCCCCAGCATTTT.

The chain recombines TRBV30 with TRBJ2-1; D gene uncertain. The V gene lost 0 bases and the J gene lost 10 bases, with 4 bases spanning the gap. Germline lookup yields CDR1 GTSNPN and CDR2 SVGIG (reference sequence). This CDR3 spans 10 amino acids. The CDR3 DNA is TGTGCCTGGAGTGTGACAGAGCAGTTCTTC. It codes for CAWSVTEQFF.

In DNA form, the CDR3 reads TGTGCCAGTAGTAAAGACACATACGAGCAGTACTTC. It is translated as CASSKDTYEQYF. This chain uses TRBV19 with TRBJ2-7; D remains ambiguous. Germline V gives CDR1 LNHDA, CDR2 SQIVND (reference sequence). Trimming stripped 4 bases from V and 4 bases from J, with 8 bases between. The CDR3 consists of 12 residues.

The CDR3 sequence: CASSVGLTAASTDTQYF. The CDR3 DNA sequence: TGTGCCAGCAGCGTAGGGTTGACAGCGGCTAGCACAGATACGCAGTATTTT. The chain has TRBV9 and TRBJ2-3; D might be TRBD1 or TRBD2, each matching 5 bases. This CDR3 has 17 residues. Germline CDR1 reads SGDLS; CDR2 reads YYNGEE. V was pared by 0 bases and J by 0 bases, with 14 bases between.

The chain recombines TRBV5-4 with TRBJ1-3; no definite D call. This CDR3 is built from 12 residues. The ends were cut back, 1 base at V and 4 bases at J, with 3 bases in the middle. The germline V gene has CDR1 SGHNT and CDR2 YYREEE (reference sequence). The CDR3, as DNA: TGTGCCAGCAGCTTGAGAGGAAACACCATATATTTT. Residues: CASSLRGNTIYF.

This chain connects TRBV11-2 to TRBJ2-7; 7 nucleotides line up with TRBD1. After removal of 5 bases from V and 2 bases from J, the junction contained 3 bases not matched to a gene. Germline V gene data show CDR1 as SGHAT and CDR2 as FQNNGV. This CDR3 has 13 residues. The CDR3 region is CASSPGTAYEQYF. Here the CDR3 DNA reads TGTGCCAGCAGCCCCGGGACAGCCTACGAGCAGTACTTC.

V gene TRBV7-6 combines with J gene TRBJ1-5, with 7 nucleotides matching TRBD1. Germline-derived CDR1 and CDR2 are SGHVS and FNYEAQ. The CDR3 runs 13 residues. Losses at the gene ends were 4 bases for V and 4 bases for J; bases not matched to a gene: 1. This CDR3 is CASSSTGNQPQHF. The CDR3 bases are TGTGCCAGCAGCTCGACAGGGAATCAGCCCCAGCATTTT. Full variable domain (rest looked up from reference TRBV7-6 and TRBJ1-5): GAGVSQSPRYKVTKRGQDVALRCDPISGHVSLYWYRQALGQGPEFLTYFNYEAQQDKSGLPNDRFSAERPEGSISTLTIQRTEQRDSAMYRCASSSTGNQPQHFGDGTRLSIL.

J is TRBJ2-3 and V is TRBV28; maybe TRBD1 (5 bases). This CDR3 contains 13 residues. The V gene's germline CDR1 is MDHEN and CDR2 SYDVKM. The V end lost 7 bases, the J end lost 3 bases, and 11 bases lay between the germline ends. CDR3 loop: CASNSGMTDTQYF. The CDR3 DNA is TGTGCCAGCAATTCAGGGATGACAGATACGCAGTATTTT. The whole variable domain, remainder taken from reference TRBV28 and TRBJ2-3, is DVKVTQSSRYLVKRTGEKVFLECVQDMDHENMFWYRQDPGLGLRLIYFSYDVKMKEKGDIPEGYSVSREKKERFSLILESASTNQTSMYLCASNSGMTDTQYFGPGTRLTVL.

This chain links TRBV10-3 with TRBJ2-3, with D tentatively TRBD2 (6 bases). V gave up 2 bases and J gave up 6 bases, with 18 bases separating them. Germline-derived CDR1 and CDR2 are ENHRY and SYGVKD. The CDR3 covers 16 residues. The CDR3 bases are TGTGCCATCAGTGAGCGGGAGAAACCCCCGGAGGATACGCAGTATTTT. This translates into CAISEREKPPEDTQYF.

This chain uses TRBV11-2 with TRBJ2-5; TRBD1 agrees at 7 bases. The germline V gene has CDR1 SGHAT and CDR2 FQNNGV. V lost 2 bases and J lost 7; bases outside the gene matches: 10. CDR3 length: 15 amino acids. This chain's CDR3 is CASSLRTGLDGTQYF. Written as DNA, the CDR3 is TGTGCCAGCAGCTTACGGACAGGCTTAGATGGGACCCAGTACTTC.

This clone was picked up a small number of times. J is TRBJ1-6 and V is TRBV6-5; D unresolved. This CDR3 is built from 14 residues. V lost 4 bases to trimming and J lost 4 bases, with 8 bases between them. Germline V gene data show CDR1 as MNHEY and CDR2 as SVGAGI. The CDR3 reads CASSWERYNSPLHF. The CDR3 DNA follows: TGTGCCAGCAGTTGGGAGCGGTATAATTCACCCCTCCACTTT.

V gene TRBV14 combines with J gene TRBJ2-5; the D is unclear. CDR1 SGHDN and CDR2 FVKESK come from the germline V gene. The germline V and J ends were trimmed by 4 bases and 5 bases, with 17 bases remaining between them. The CDR3 runs to 15 residues. The DNA for the CDR3 is TGTGCCAGCAGCCCGCGTCCAGACCCGAGGGAGACCCAGTACTTC. This translates into CASSPRPDPRETQYF.

The J gene is TRBJ1-5, the V gene TRBV6-1; no definite D call. Trimming removed 5 bases from V and 0 bases from J, with 11 bases in between. CDR1 is MNHNS, CDR2 SASEGT, per germline. The CDR3 sequence is 15 residues long. CDR3 amino acids: CASSLRADSNQPQHF. Here the CDR3 DNA reads TGTGCCAGCAGTCTCCGGGCCGATAGCAATCAGCCCCAGCATTTT.

The rearrangement joins TRBV11-3 to TRBJ1-2; D is unclear. Germline-derived CDR1 and CDR2 are SGHNT and YENEEA. The CDR3 is 13 amino acids. V was clipped by 5 bases and J by 7 bases, with 14 bases between them. The CDR3 sequence: CASSRHSSIGYTF. As DNA, the CDR3 is TGTGCCAGCAGCCGTCATAGTTCGATTGGCTACACCTTC.

The V gene is TRBV28, the J gene TRBJ2-5, with D possibly being TRBD2 (6 bases). The germline V gene has CDR1 MDHEN and CDR2 SYDVKM. The CDR3 covers 14 residues. Trimming stripped 2 bases from V and 1 base from J, with 8 bases between. The DNA of the CDR3 is TGTGCCAGCAGTTTAGGGACTCTCCAAGAGACCCAGTACTTC. Translated: CASSLGTLQETQYF. Full variable domain (remainder filled in from reference TRBV28 and TRBJ2-5): DVKVTQSSRYLVKRTGEKVFLECVQDMDHENMFWYRQDPGLGLRLIYFSYDVKMKEKGDIPEGYSVSREKKERFSLILESASTNQTSMYLCASSLGTLQETQYFGPGTRLLVL.

The genes are TRBV6-6 and TRBJ1-5; a possible D gene is TRBD1 (5 bases). Germline V gene data show CDR1 as MNHNY and CDR2 as SVGAGI (reference sequence). With 6 bases removed from V and 5 bases from J, the gap between germline ends came to 14 bases. The CDR3 is made up of 14 amino acids. The CDR3, as DNA: TGTGCCAGCAGCGAGGGGACCCTCGATCAGCCCCAGCATTTT. Its translation: CASSEGTLDQPQHF.

The chain combines TRBV11-1 with TRBJ1-5; 9 bases agree with TRBD1. The CDR3 loop spans 14 amino acids. J gave up 6 bases and V 5 bases, and 5 bases lay outside the gene matches. The germline V gene has CDR1 SGHAT and CDR2 FQDESV (reference sequence). CDR3 region: CASSTTGGGQPQHF. CDR3 nucleotide sequence: TGTGCCAGCAGCACAACAGGGGGCGGTCAGCCCCAGCATTTT.

Comment on this clone: Germline and junction disagree at one end, which may indicate a read error. V is TRBV7-2 and J is TRBJ2-3, with a tentative D call TRBD2 (6 bases). The CDR3 is 13 residues long. CDR1 is SGHTA, CDR2 FQGNSA, per germline. In nucleotides, the CDR3 is TGTGCCAGCAGCTTAGGCGCGGGACGTGTCCTGGATTTT. This codes for CASSLGAGRVLDF.

The CDR3 DNA reads as TGTGCCAGTAGTATTATGGCAGGAAAAAACATTCAGTACTTC. The encoded protein is CASSIMAGKNIQYF. The rearrangement links TRBV19 to TRBJ2-4; no definite D call. V lost 3 bases, J lost 4 bases, and 10 bases lay in between. Per germline, CDR1 LNHDA and CDR2 SQIVND (reference sequence). CDR3 length: 14 amino acids.

J is TRBJ1-2 and V is TRBV1; the table gives TRBD1 as D, unverified against the DNA. TRBV1 is assigned pseudogene status. This CDR3 contains 20 residues. CDR3 coding DNA: TGCACCAGCAGCCAAGAGCCCCACCGGGACAGAGTACCCGATAACTATGGCTACACCTTC. It yields the protein CTSSQEPHRDRVPDNYGYTF.

Comment on this clone: At one end the junction does not follow the germline gene, possibly because of a read error. The chain combines TRBV11-3 with TRBJ2-2; D call uncertain. This CDR3 is built from 13 residues. Germline CDR1 reads SGHNT; CDR2 reads YENEEA. CDR3 sequence (DNA): TGTGCCAACAGCTTAGAAAGAGCCGGGGAGCTGTTTTTT. This codes for CANSLERAGELFF.

This clone turned up a few times. J is TRBJ2-7 and V is TRBV6-1; D is uncertain. V lost 0 bases and J 0 bases, leaving 12 bases between the germline ends. CDR1 is MNHNS, CDR2 SASEGT, per germline. This CDR3 is 16 amino acids long. DNA of the CDR3: TGTGCCAGCAGTGAAGCCGGTCGCCGCAGCTCCTACGAGCAGTACTTC. Protein sequence: CASSEAGRRSSYEQYF.

The V call is TRBV19, the J call TRBJ1-4, with D tentatively TRBD1 (6 bases). V was cut by 5 bases and J by 7 bases, with 14 bases left in between. The germline CDR1 and CDR2 sequences are LNHDA and SQIVND (reference sequence). There are 14 residues in the CDR3. This CDR3 is CASSAASGVEKLFF. The CDR3 bases are TGTGCCAGTAGTGCCGCCTCAGGGGTTGAAAAACTGTTTTTT. Combining the CDR3 with reference TRBV19 and TRBJ1-4 gives the whole variable domain DGGITQSPKYLFRKEGQNVTLSCEQNLNHDAMYWYRQDPGQGLRLIYYSQIVNDFQKGDIAEGYSVSREKKESFPLTVTSAQKNPTAFYLCASSAASGVEKLFFGSGTQLSVL.